This is a list of T cell receptor beta chains from one sample in a study of blood T cell repertoires in COVID-19. Some clones are missing from TCRdb's copy, which holds only in-frame ones; the method was immunoSEQ multiplex PCR. The data contain more than 9,500 clones, approximately 85% of them singletons. The sequenced sample was peripheral blood. The receptors originated from an older woman with acute or convalescent COVID-19. The CDR3 runs from the conserved cysteine through the conserved F or W. The order of the fields is J gene, V gene, CDR3 length, clone size, D gene, CDR3 protein, CDR3 DNA. A D gene is named only where the DNA matches it firmly. Size is omitted from some rows. Given values are once, few, many or a class for expanded clones.

TRBJ2-2,TRBV20-1,14,-,TRBD2,CSASEAGGSGELFF,TGCAGTGCTAGTGAGGCGGGGGGTTCCGGGGAGCTGTTTTTT
TRBJ2-1,TRBV4-2,13,-,-,CASSHGPGNEQFF,TGTGCCAGCAGCCATGGGCCTGGGAATGAGCAGTTCTTC
TRBJ2-5,TRBV23-1,15,few,TRBD1,CARGDRLGNGETQYF,TGCGCCAGAGGGGACAGGTTGGGTAACGGGGAGACCCAGTACTTC
TRBJ2-2,TRBV2,15,-,TRBD1,CASRGTGTAAGELFF,TGTGCCAGCAGGGGAACTGGGACAGCAGCCGGGGAGCTGTTTTTT
TRBJ2-1,TRBV3-1/TRBV3-2,17,few,TRBD2,CASSSHLLAGGINEQFF,TGTGCCAGCAGCTCCCACTTACTAGCGGGGGGGATCAATGAGCAGTTCTTC
TRBJ1-2,TRBV14,13,-,-,CASSQDFSYGYTF,TGTGCCAGCAGCCAAGATTTCAGCTATGGCTACACCTTC
TRBJ2-1,TRBV6-1,20,-,-,CASSEHGGRLALFTPNEQFF,TGTGCCAGCAGTGAACACGGGGGGCGACTGGCGTTATTCACTCCCAATGAGCAGTTCTTC
TRBJ2-1,TRBV27,15,-,TRBD1,CASSFVPGGYNEQFF,TGTGCCAGCAGTTTCGTCCCAGGGGGCTACAATGAGCAGTTCTTC
TRBJ2-2,TRBV9,15,-,-,CASSVGGGYTGELFF,TGTGCCAGCAGCGTAGGTGGAGGGTACACCGGGGAGCTGTTTTTT
TRBJ2-3,TRBV4-2,17,-,TRBD2,CASSQEAASGARGTQYF,TGTGCCAGCAGCCAAGAGGCGGCTAGCGGGGCCCGGGGGACGCAGTATTTT
TRBJ2-3,TRBV6-5,15,-,-,CASWRGGLSTDTQYF,TGTGCCAGCTGGAGGGGGGGCTTAAGCACAGATACGCAGTATTTT
TRBJ2-7,TRBV29-1,13,-,-,CSVEFGETYEQYF,TGCAGCGTTGAGTTCGGGGAGACCTACGAGCAGTACTTC
TRBJ1-6,TRBV3-1/TRBV3-2,17,-,-,CASSQGGGHRVDSPLHF,TGTGCCAGCAGCCAAGGTGGGGGACACAGGGTGGACTCACCCCTCCACTTT
TRBJ1-2,TRBV27,13,-,-,CASSFSDNYGYTF,TGTGCCAGCAGTTTTTCAGATAACTATGGCTACACCTTC
TRBJ2-2,TRBV27,14,-,TRBD1,CASRKQGATGELFF,TGTGCCAGCAGAAAACAGGGGGCGACCGGGGAGCTGTTTTTT
TRBJ2-1,TRBV2,19,-,TRBD1,CASSDQGQESISSYNEQFF,TGTGCCAGCAGTGATCAAGGACAGGAATCAATTAGCTCCTACAATGAGCAGTTCTTC
TRBJ2-5,TRBV9,14,-,-,CASSASREVETQYF,TGTGCCAGCAGCGCCTCCAGGGAGGTCGAGACCCAGTACTTC
TRBJ1-5,TRBV5-3,14,-,TRBD1,CARSPGTGNQPQHF,TGTGCCAGAAGCCCCGGGACAGGAAATCAGCCCCAGCATTTT
TRBJ2-1,TRBV10-3,15,-,TRBD1,CAISGGTGVSDEQFF,TGTGCCATCAGTGGAGGGACAGGGGTCAGCGATGAGCAGTTCTTC
TRBJ2-5,TRBV28,15,-,-,CASSFGLTRQETQYF,TGTGCCAGCAGTTTTGGGCTCACCCGGCAAGAGACCCAGTACTTC
TRBJ1-1,TRBV6-5,14,-,TRBD1,CASRTGKMNTEAFF,TGTGCCAGCAGGACAGGGAAGATGAACACTGAAGCTTTCTTT
TRBJ2-1,TRBV24-1,15,-,TRBD1,CATSDPRTGDNEQFF,TGTGCCACCAGTGATCCCCGGACAGGGGACAATGAGCAGTTCTTC
TRBJ2-3,TRBV7-9,15,-,TRBD2,CASRQGLAGPDTQYF,TGTGCCAGCAGACAGGGACTAGCGGGGCCAGATACGCAGTATTTT
TRBJ2-1,TRBV6-6,15,-,-,CASSLQASFLNEQFF,TGTGCCAGCAGTTTACAGGCCTCCTTTCTAAATGAGCAGTTCTTC
TRBJ2-7,TRBV2,15,-,TRBD1,CASSPGTVPNYEQYF,TGTGCCAGCAGCCCTGGGACAGTGCCAAACTACGAGCAGTACTTC
TRBJ2-6,TRBV5-4,20,-,-,CASSRDRHPGSGSGANVLTF,TGTGCCAGCAGCCGAGACCGACACCCGGGAAGCGGCTCTGGGGCCAACGTCCTGACTTTC
TRBJ2-1,TRBV30,15,few,TRBD2,CAWNGLAGANNEQFF,TGTGCCTGGAACGGACTAGCGGGGGCTAACAATGAGCAGTTCTTC
TRBJ1-6,TRBV6-5,14,-,-,CASRESSYNSPLHF,TGTGCCAGCAGGGAGAGCTCCTATAATTCACCCCTCCACTTT
TRBJ1-2,TRBV9,14,-,TRBD1,CASSPRQGYYGYTF,TGTGCCAGCAGCCCCCGACAGGGTTACTATGGCTACACCTTC
TRBJ2-1,TRBV6-4,12,-,-,CASSTGNGEQFF,TGTGCCAGCAGCACCGGTAATGGTGAGCAGTTCTTC
TRBJ2-5,TRBV5-1,14,-,-,CASSLGTLQETQYF,TGCGCCAGCAGCTTGGGGACTCTCCAAGAGACCCAGTACTTC
TRBJ2-7,TRBV19,15,-,TRBD1,CASSTTTGGSYEQYF,TGTGCCAGTAGTACGACGACAGGGGGCTCCTACGAGCAGTACTTC
TRBJ2-7,TRBV20-1,10,few,-,CSALLYEQYF,TGCAGTGCTCTACTCTACGAGCAGTACTTC
TRBJ1-3,TRBV28,16,-,TRBD1,CASSPDRDISGNTIYF,TGTGCCAGCAGCCCCGACAGGGATATCTCTGGAAACACCATATATTTT
TRBJ1-1,TRBV18,15,once,-,CASSDKTHLNTEAFF,TGTGCCAGCTCGGATAAGACACACCTGAACACTGAAGCTTTCTTT
TRBJ1-1,TRBV5-8,13,-,TRBD1,CASTQGADTEAFF,TGTGCCAGCACCCAGGGGGCGGACACTGAAGCTTTCTTT
TRBJ2-1,TRBV27,16,-,-,CASSLYRDPSVNEQFF,TGTGCCAGCAGTTTATACAGGGACCCCTCGGTCAATGAGCAGTTCTTC
TRBJ2-7,TRBV5-1,15,few,-,CASSLDPRAGYEQYF,TGCGCCAGCAGCTTGGATCCCCGGGCAGGGTACGAGCAGTACTTC
TRBJ2-2,TRBV9,15,once,-,CASSAGILNTGELFF,TGTGCCAGCAGCGCGGGGATTTTAAACACCGGGGAGCTGTTTTTT
TRBJ1-6,TRBV11-2,14,once,-,CASSLGPEGVPLHF,TGTGCCAGCAGCTTAGGGCCCGAGGGGGTACCCCTCCACTTT
TRBJ2-3,TRBV7-8,17,once,TRBD2,CASSLEASGVFSDTQYF,TGTGCCAGCAGCTTAGAAGCTAGCGGGGTTTTCTCAGATACGCAGTATTTT